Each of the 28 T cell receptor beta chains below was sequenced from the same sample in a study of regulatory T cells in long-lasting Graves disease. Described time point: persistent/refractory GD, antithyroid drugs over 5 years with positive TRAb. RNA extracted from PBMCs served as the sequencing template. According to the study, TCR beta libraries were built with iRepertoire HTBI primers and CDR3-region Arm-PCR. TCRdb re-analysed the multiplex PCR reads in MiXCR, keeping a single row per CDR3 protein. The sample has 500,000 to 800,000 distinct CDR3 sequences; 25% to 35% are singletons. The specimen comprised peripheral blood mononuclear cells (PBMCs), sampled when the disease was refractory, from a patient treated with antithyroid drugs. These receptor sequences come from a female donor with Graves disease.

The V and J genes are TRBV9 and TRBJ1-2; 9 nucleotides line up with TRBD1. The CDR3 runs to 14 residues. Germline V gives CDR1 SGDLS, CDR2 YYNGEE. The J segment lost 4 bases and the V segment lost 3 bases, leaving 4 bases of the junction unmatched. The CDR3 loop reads CASSGDREGYGYTF. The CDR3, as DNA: TGTGCCAGCAGCGGGGACAGGGAGGGCTATGGCTACACCTTC.

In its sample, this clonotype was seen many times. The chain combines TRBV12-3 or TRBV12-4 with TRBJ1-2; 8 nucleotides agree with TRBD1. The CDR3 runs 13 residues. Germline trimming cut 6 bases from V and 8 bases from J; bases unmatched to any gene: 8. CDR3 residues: CASSDGQGRGYTF. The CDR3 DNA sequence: TGTGCCAGCAGCGACGGACAGGGACGAGGCTACACCTTC.

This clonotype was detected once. The CDR3: CASSLEGVRNQPQHF. CDR3 nucleotide sequence: TGCGCCAGCAGCTTGGAAGGGGTTCGCAATCAGCCCCAGCATTTT. The V gene is TRBV5-1, the J gene TRBJ1-5, with D tentatively TRBD1 (5 bases). Germline values: CDR1 SGHRS, CDR2 YFSETQ. The ends were cut back, 0 bases at V and 2 bases at J, with 9 bases in the middle. The CDR3 spans 15 residues.

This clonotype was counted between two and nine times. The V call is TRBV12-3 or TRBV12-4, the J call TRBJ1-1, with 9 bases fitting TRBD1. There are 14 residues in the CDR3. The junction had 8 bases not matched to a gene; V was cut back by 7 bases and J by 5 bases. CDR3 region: CASNPGQGRTEAFF. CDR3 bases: TGTGCCAGCAACCCGGGACAGGGTAGGACTGAAGCTTTCTTT.

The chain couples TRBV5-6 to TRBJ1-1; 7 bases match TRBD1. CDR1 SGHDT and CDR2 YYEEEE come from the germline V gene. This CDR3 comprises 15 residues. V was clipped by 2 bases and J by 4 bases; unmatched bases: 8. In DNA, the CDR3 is TGTGCCAGCAGCTTCGAGACAGGGTATGGCACTGAAGCTTTCTTT. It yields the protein CASSFETGYGTEAFF.

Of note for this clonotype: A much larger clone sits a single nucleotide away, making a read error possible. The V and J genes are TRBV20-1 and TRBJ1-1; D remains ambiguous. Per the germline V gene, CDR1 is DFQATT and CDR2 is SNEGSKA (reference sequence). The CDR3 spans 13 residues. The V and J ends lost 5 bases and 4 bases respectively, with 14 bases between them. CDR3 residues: CSAGFQSGTEAFF. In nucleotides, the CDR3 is TGCAGTGCTGGATTCCAGTCCGGCACTGAAGCTTTCTTT.

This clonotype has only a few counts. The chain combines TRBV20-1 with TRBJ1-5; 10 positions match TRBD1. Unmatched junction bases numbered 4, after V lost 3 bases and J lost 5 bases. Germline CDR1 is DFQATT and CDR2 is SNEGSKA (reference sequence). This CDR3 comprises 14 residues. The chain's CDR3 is CSARGTGEDQPQHF. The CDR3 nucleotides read TGCAGTGCTAGGGGGACAGGGGAGGATCAGCCCCAGCATTTT.

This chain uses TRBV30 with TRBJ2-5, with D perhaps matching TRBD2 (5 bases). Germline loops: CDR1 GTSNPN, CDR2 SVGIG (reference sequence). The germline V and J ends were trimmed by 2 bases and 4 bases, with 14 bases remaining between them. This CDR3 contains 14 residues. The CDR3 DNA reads TGTGCCTGGAGTTCTAGCTTAGTTCGAGAGACCCAGTACTTC. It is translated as CAWSSSLVRETQYF.

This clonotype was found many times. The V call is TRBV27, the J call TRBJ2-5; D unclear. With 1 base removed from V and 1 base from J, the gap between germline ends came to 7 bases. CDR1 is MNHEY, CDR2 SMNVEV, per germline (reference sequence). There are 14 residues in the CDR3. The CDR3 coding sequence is TGTGCCAGCAGTTTATTGGGTATCCAAGAGACCCAGTACTTC. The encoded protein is CASSLLGIQETQYF.

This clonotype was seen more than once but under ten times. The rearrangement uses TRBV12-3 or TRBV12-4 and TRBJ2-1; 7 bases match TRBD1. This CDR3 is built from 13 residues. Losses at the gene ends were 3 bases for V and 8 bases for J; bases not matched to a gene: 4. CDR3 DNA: TGTGCCAGCAGTTTGAGGGGGCGGCATGAGCAGTTCTTC. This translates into CASSLRGRHEQFF.

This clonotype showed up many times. The CDR3 nucleotides are TGTGCTAGCAGGGGGGGGATCGACACTGAAGCTTTCTTT. The encoded protein is CASRGGIDTEAFF. This chain uses TRBV12-5 with TRBJ1-1, with 7 bases identical to TRBD1. The germline CDR1 and CDR2 sequences are LGHNT and FRNRAP. After removal of 9 bases from V and 3 bases from J, the junction contained 7 bases not matched to a gene. The CDR3 has 13 amino acids.

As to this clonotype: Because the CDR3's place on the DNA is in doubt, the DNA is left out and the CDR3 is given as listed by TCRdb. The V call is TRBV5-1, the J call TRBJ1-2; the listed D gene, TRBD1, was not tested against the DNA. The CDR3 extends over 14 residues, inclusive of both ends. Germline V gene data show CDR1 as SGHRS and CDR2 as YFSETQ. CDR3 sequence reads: CASSFGTGSYGYAF.

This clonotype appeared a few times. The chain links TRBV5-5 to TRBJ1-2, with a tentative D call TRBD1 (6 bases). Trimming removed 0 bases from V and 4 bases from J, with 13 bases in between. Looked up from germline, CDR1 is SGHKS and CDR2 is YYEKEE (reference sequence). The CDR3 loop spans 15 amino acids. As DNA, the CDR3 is TGTGCCAGCAGCTTGGTGGCAGGGGAGGGCTATGGCTACACCTTC. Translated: CASSLVAGEGYGYTF.

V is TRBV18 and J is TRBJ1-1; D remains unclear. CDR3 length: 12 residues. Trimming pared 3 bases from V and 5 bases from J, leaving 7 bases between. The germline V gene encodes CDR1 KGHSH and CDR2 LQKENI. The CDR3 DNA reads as TGTGCCAGCTCACCGCTCGAGACTGAAGCTTTCTTT. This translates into CASSPLETEAFF.

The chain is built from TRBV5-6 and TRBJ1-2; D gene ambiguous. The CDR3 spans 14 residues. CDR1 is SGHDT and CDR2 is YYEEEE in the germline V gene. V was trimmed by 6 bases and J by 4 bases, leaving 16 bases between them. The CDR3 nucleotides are TGTGCCAGCACCCAACCGGTGGAGATCTATGGCTACACCTTC. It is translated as CASTQPVEIYGYTF.

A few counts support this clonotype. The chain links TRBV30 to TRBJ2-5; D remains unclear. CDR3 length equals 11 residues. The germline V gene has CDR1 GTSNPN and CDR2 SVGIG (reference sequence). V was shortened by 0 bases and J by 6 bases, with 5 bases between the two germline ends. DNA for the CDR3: TGTGCCTGGAGTGTACGGAAGACCCAGTACTTC. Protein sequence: CAWSVRKTQYF.

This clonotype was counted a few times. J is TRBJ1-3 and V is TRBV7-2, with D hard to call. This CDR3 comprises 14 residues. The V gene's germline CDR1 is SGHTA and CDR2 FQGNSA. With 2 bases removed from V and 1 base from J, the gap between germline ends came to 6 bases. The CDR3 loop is CASSLLVSGNTIYF. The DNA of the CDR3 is TGTGCCAGCAGCTTATTGGTTTCTGGAAACACCATATATTTT.

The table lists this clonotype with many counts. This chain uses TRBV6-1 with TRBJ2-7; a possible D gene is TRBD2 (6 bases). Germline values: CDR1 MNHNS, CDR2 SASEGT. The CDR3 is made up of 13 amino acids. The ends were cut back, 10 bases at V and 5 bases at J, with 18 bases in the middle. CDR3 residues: CAIMGLGGDEQYF. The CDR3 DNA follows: TGTGCCATCATGGGATTGGGGGGAGACGAGCAGTACTTC.

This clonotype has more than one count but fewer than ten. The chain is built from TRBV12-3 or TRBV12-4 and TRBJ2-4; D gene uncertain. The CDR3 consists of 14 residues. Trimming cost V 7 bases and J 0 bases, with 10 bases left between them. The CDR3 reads CASTLRLAKNIQYF. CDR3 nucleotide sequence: TGTGCCAGCACCCTTAGGTTAGCCAAAAACATTCAGTACTTC.

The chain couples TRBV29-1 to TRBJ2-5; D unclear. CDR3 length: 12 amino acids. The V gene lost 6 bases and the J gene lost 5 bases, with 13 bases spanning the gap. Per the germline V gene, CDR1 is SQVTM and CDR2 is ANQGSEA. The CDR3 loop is CSVTASAETQYF. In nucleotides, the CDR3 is TGCAGCGTAACAGCTTCGGCGGAGACCCAGTACTTC.

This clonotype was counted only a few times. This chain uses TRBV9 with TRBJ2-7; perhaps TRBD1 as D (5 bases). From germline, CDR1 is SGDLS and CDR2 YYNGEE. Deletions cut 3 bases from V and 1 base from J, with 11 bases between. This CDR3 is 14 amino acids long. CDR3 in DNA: TGTGCCAGCAGCGCCTTGGACAAATCCTACGAGCAGTACTTC. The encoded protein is CASSALDKSYEQYF.

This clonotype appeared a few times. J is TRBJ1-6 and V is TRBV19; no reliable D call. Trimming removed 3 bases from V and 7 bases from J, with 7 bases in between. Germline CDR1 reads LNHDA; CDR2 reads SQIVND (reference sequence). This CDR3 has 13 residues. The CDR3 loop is CASSISRNSPLHF. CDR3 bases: TGTGCCAGTAGTATCAGCAGAAATTCACCCCTCCACTTT.

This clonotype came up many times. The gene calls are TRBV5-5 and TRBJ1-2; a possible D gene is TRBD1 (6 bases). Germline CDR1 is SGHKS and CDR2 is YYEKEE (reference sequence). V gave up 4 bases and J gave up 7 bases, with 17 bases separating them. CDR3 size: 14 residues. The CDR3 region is CASSPQGGHSGYTF. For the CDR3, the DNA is TGTGCCAGCAGCCCACAGGGAGGGCACTCTGGCTACACCTTC.

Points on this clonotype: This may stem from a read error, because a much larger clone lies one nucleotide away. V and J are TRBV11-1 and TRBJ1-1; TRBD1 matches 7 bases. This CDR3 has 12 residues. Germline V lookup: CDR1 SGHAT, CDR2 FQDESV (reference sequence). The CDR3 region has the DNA TGTGTCAGCAGAGATGACAGGGTTAAAGCTTTCTTT. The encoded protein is CVSRDDRVKAFF.

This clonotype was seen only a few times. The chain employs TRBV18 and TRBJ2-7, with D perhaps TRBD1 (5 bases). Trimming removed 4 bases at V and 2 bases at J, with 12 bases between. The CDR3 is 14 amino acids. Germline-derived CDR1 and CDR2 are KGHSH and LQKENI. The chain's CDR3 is CASSRGQAPYEQYF. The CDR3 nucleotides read TGTGCCAGCTCACGGGGCCAAGCACCCTACGAGCAGTACTTC.

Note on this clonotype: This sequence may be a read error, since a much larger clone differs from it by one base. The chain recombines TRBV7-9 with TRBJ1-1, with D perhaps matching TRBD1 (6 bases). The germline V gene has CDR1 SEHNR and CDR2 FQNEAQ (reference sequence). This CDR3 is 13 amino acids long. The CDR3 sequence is CASSSQGTTESFF. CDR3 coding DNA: TGTGCCAGCAGTTCACAGGGCACCACTGAATCTTTCTTT.

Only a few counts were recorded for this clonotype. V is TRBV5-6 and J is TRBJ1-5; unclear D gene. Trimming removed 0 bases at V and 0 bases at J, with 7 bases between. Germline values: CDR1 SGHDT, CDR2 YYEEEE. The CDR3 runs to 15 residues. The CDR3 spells CASSLGSSSNQPQHF. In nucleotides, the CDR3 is TGTGCCAGCAGCTTGGGCAGTTCTAGCAATCAGCCCCAGCATTTT.

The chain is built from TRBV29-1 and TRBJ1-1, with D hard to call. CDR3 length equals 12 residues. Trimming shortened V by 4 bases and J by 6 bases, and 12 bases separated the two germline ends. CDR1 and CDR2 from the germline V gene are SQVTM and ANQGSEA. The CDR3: CSVVPRDAEAFF. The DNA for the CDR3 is TGCAGCGTTGTCCCGAGAGACGCTGAAGCTTTCTTT.